Listed below are T cell receptor beta chains from one sample, sequenced in a study of beta chain features in type 1 diabetes. Assay: immunoSEQ multiplex PCR; the TCRdb copy retains only in-frame clones and omits some. The repertoire has some 250,000 clones, approximately 13% of them found once; the top ten carry almost 0.02%. The sample was naive CD4+ T cells from blood. The receptors were sampled from a man in his thirties or forties with type 1 diabetes. Both conserved end residues are part of each CDR3. A D gene is named only where the DNA matches it firmly. The size entry is marked missing in some rows and otherwise reads once, few, many or a size class.

V,D,J,size,CDR3,DNA
TRBV11-2,.,TRBJ2-7,once,CASSLAQAYEQYF,TGTGCCAGCAGCTTAGCCCAGGCCTACGAGCAGTACTTC
TRBV7-2,.,TRBJ2-5,few,CASSFGGRETQYF,TGTGCCAGCAGCTTTGGGGGGAGGGAGACCCAGTACTTC
TRBV10-2,.,TRBJ2-4,few,CASSGRKNIQYF,TGCGCCAGCTCGGGGAGGAAAAACATTCAGTACTTC
TRBV12-5,.,TRBJ2-5,.,CASGLVSGTQYF,TGTGCTAGTGGTTTGGTGTCAGGGACCCAGTACTTC
TRBV7-9,TRBD1,TRBJ1-1,.,CASSTDRGTEAFF,TGTGCCAGCAGCACCGACAGGGGCACTGAAGCTTTCTTT
TRBV7-8,.,TRBJ2-5,.,CASSLTPSLETQYF,TGTGCCAGCAGCTTAACTCCTAGCTTGGAGACCCAGTACTTC
TRBV29-1,.,TRBJ2-7,.,CSVDAGAGSSYEQYF,TGCAGCGTTGACGCCGGGGCGGGGAGCTCCTACGAGCAGTACTTC
TRBV29-1,.,TRBJ1-4,few,CSVAPGVGSEKLFF,TGCAGCGTTGCTCCCGGGGTGGGGAGCGAAAAACTGTTTTTT
TRBV7-9,TRBD1,TRBJ1-1,.,CASRHFRDRGNTEAFF,TGTGCCAGCAGACATTTCCGGGACAGAGGGAACACTGAAGCTTTCTTT
TRBV19,TRBD1,TRBJ1-5,few,CASSPTGQSNQPQHF,TGTGCCAGTAGTCCGACGGGACAGAGCAATCAGCCCCAGCATTTT
TRBV6-5,TRBD1,TRBJ2-7,few,CASRVETGHYEQYF,TGTGCCAGCAGGGTAGAGACAGGGCACTACGAGCAGTACTTC
TRBV7-9,.,TRBJ1-5,.,CASSPSGASNQPQHF,TGTGCCAGCAGCCCCTCAGGGGCCAGCAATCAGCCCCAGCATTTT
TRBV5-1,TRBD1,TRBJ1-2,few,CASSLAPGQVGYTF,TGCGCCAGCAGTCTGGCCCCCGGACAGGTTGGCTACACCTTC
TRBV11-2,TRBD1,TRBJ2-1,few,CASSFVRGNNEQFF,TGTGCCAGCAGCTTCGTCAGGGGGAACAATGAGCAGTTCTTC
TRBV2,.,TRBJ1-2,.,CASRAQGSYGYTF,TGTGCCAGCAGGGCCCAGGGGAGCTATGGCTACACCTTC
TRBV4-1,.,TRBJ2-1,few,CASSQDGASTVRSNEQFF,TGCGCCAGCAGCCAAGACGGTGCAAGCACGGTTCGGTCCAATGAGCAGTTCTTC
TRBV18,.,TRBJ2-3,.,CASSPPRAGFTDTQYF,TGTGCCAGCTCACCCCCGAGGGCGGGTTTCACAGATACGCAGTATTTT